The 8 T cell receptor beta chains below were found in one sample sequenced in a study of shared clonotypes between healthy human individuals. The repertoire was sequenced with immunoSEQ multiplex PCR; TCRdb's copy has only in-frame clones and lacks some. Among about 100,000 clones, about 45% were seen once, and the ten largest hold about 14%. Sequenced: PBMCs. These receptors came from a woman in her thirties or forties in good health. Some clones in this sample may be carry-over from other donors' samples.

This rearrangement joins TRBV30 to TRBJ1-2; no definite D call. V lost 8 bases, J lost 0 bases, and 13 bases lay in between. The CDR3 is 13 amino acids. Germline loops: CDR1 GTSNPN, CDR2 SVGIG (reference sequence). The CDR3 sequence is CANKDRTNYGYTF. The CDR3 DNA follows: TGTGCCAACAAAGACCGGACTAACTATGGCTACACCTTC.

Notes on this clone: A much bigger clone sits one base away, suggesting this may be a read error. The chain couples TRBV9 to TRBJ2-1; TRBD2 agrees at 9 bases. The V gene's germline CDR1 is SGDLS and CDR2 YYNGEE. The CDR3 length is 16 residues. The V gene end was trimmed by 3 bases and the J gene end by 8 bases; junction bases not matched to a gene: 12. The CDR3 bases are TGTGCCAGCAGCGCCGGGACTGGCGGGAGGGTCGATGAGCAGTTCTTC. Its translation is CASSAGTGGRVDEQFF.

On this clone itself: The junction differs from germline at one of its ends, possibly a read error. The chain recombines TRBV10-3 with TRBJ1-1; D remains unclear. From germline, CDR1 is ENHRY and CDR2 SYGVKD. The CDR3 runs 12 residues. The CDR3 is CAIMGVKTEAFF. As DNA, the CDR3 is TGTGCCATCATGGGAGTGAAAACTGAAGCTTTCTTT.

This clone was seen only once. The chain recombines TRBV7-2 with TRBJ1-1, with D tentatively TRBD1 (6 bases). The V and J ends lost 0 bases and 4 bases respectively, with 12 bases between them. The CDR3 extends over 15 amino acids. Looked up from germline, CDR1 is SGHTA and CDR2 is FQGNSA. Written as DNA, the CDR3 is TGTGCCAGCAGCTTAGCGTGGGGGCTGGGCACTGAAGCTTTCTTT. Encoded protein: CASSLAWGLGTEAFF.

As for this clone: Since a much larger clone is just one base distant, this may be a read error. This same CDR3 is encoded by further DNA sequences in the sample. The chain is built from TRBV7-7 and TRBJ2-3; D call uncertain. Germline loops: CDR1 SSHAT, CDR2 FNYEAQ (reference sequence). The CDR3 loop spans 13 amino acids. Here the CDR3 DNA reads TGTGCTAGCAGCTTTAGGGTAGAAGATACGCAGTATTTT. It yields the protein CASSFRVEDTQYF.

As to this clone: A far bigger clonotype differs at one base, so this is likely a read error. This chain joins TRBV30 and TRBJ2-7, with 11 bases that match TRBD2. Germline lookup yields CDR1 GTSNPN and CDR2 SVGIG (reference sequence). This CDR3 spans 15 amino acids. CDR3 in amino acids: CAWGVLAGVRYEQYF. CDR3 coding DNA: TGTGCCTGGGGTGTACTAGCGGGAGTAAGGTACGAGCAGTACTTC.

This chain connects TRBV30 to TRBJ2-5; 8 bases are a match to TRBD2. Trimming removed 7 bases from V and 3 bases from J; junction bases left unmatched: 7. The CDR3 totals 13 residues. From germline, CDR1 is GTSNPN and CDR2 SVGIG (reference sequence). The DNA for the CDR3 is TGTGCCTCACAAACTAGCGGTAAAGAGACCCAGTACTTC. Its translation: CASQTSGKETQYF.

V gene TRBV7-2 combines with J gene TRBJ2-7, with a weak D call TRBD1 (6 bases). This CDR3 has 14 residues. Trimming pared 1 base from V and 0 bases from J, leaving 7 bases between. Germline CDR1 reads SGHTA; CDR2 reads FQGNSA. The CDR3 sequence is CASSLDRVSYEQYF. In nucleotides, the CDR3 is TGTGCCAGCAGCTTAGACAGGGTCTCCTACGAGCAGTACTTC.